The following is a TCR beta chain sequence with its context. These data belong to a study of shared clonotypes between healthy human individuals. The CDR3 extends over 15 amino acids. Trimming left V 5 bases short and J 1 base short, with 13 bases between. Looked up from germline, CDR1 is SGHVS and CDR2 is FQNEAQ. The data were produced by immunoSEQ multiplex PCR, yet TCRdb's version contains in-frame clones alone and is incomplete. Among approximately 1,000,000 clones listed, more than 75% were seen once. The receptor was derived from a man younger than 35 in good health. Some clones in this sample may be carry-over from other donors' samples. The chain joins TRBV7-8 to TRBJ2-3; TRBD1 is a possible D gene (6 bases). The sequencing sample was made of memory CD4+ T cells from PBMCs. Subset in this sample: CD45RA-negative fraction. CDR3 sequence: CASSDGTTRTDTQYF. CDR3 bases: TGTGCCAGCAGCGATGGGACAACCCGCACAGATACGCAGTATTTT.